This T cell receptor (beta chain) was profiled in a study of shared clonotypes between healthy human individuals. TCRdb keeps only in-frame clones here, not all; method: immunoSEQ multiplex PCR. The sample shows 800,000 to 1,200,000 clones, around 78% of them seen only once. Whole-study findings and limits: Larger estimated richness was generally seen in naive subsets than in memory subsets. For sorted subsets, rarefaction showed incomplete sequencing despite large depth.

CD45RA+ naive and CD45RA-negative memory subsets were separated from CD4+ cells. To note about this clone: Its target is unknown.

This TCR was recovered from a man between 18 and 35 years old in good health. Some clones in this sample may be carry-over from other donors' samples. Sequencing was performed on memory CD4+ T cells from PBMCs. Indicated subset: CD45RA-negative fraction.

CDR3 in DNA: TGTGCCATCAGTGAGCGGTGGACTAGCGGGAGTAGCTCCTACAATGAGCAGTTCTTC. It specifies CAISERWTSGSSSYNEQFF. The V call is TRBV10-3, the J call TRBJ2-1; 13 bases line up with TRBD2. V shed 2 bases, J shed 0 bases, and the junction held 7 bases outside the gene matches. The length of the CDR3 is 19 residues. In germline, CDR1 is ENHRY, CDR2 SYGVKD.